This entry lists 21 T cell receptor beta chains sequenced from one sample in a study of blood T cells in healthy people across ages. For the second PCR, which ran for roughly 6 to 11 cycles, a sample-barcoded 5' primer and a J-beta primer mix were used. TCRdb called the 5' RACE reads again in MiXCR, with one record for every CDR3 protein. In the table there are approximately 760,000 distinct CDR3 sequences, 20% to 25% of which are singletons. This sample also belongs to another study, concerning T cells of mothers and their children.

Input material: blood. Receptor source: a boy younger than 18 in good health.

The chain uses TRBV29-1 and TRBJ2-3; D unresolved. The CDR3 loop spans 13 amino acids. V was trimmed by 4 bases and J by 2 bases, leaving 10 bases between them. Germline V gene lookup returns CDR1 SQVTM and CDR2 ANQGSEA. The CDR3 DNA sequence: TGCAGCGTTGGCCGGATACTCACAGATACGCAGTATTTT. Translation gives CSVGRILTDTQYF.

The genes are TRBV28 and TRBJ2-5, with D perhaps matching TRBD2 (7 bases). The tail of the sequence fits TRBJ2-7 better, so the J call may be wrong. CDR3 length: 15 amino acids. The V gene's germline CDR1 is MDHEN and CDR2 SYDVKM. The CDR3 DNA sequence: TGTGCCAGCAGTTTTGGGGGGGCTGGAGAGTACGAGCAGTACTTC. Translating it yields CASSFGGAGEYEQYF.

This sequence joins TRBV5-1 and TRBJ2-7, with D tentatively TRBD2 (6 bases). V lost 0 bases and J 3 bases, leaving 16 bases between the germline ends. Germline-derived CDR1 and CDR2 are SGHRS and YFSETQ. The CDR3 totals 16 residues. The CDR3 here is CASSLDVGGGYYEQYF. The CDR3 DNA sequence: TGCGCCAGCAGCTTGGATGTAGGTGGGGGGTACTACGAGCAGTACTTC.

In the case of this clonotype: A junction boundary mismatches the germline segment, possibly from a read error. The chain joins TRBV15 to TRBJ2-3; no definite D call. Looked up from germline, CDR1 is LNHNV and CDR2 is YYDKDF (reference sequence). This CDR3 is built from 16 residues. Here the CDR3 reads CATGRAEHRSTDTQYF. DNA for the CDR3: TGTGCCACCGGCAGAGCCGAACACCGTAGCACAGATACGCAGTATTTT. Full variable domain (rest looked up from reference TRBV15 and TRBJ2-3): DAMVIQNPRYQVTQFGKPVTLSCSQTLNHNVMYWYQQKSSQAPKLLFHYYDKDFNNEADTPDNFQSRRPNTSFCFLDIRSPGLGDTAMYLCATGRAEHRSTDTQYFGPGTRLTVL.

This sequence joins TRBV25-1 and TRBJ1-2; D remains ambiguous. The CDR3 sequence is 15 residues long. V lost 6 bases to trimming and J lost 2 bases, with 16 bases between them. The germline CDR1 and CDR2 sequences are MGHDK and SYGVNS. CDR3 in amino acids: CASRETGGTNYGYTF. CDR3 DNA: TGTGCCAGCAGGGAGACGGGCGGAACCAACTATGGCTACACCTTC.

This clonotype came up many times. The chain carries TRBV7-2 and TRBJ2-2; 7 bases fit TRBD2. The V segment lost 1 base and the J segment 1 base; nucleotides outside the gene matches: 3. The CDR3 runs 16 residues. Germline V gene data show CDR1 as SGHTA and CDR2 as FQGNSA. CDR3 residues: CASSLDWGGNTGELFF. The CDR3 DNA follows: TGTGCCAGCAGCTTAGATTGGGGGGGGAACACCGGGGAGCTGTTTTTT.

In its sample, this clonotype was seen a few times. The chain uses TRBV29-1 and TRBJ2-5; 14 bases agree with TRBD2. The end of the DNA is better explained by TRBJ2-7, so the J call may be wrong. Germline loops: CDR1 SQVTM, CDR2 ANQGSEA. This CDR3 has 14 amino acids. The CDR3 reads CSVGLAGAPYEQYF. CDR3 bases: TGCAGCGTGGGACTAGCGGGAGCCCCCTACGAGCAGTACTTC.

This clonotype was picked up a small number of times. For the CDR3, the DNA is TGCAGCGTTGAGGGACAGGGGCTGGTTACGCAGTATTTT. This encodes CSVEGQGLVTQYF. J is TRBJ2-3 and V is TRBV29-1; 10 positions agree with TRBD1. Germline values: CDR1 SQVTM, CDR2 ANQGSEA. The CDR3 extends over 13 amino acids. J lost 8 bases, V lost 3 bases, and 5 bases had no gene match.

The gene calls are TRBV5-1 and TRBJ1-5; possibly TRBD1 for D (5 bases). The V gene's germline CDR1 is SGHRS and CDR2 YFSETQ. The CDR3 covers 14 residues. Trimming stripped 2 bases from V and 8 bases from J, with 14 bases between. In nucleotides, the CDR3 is TGCGCCAGCAGCTTTCTGGCGGGGGGTGAGCCCCAGCATTTT. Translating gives CASSFLAGGEPQHF.

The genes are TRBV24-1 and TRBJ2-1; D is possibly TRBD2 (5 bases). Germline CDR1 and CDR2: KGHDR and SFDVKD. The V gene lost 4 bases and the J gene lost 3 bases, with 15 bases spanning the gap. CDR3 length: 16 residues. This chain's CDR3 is CATSEQSGFYYNEQFF. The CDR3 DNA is TGTGCCACCAGTGAACAGTCGGGGTTCTACTACAATGAGCAGTTCTTC.

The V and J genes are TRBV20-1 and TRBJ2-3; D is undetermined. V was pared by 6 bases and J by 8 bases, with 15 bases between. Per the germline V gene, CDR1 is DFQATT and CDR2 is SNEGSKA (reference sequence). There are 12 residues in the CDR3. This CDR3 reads CSAPDHHITQYF. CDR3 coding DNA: TGCAGTGCCCCCGATCACCACATTACGCAGTATTTT.

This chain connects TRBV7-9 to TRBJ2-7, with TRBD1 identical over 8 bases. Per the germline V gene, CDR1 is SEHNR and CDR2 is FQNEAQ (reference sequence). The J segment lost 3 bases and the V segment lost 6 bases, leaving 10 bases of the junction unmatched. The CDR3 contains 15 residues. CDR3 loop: CASSSAGGYLYEQYF. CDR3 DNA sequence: TGTGCCAGCAGTTCCGCAGGGGGCTATCTCTACGAGCAGTACTTC. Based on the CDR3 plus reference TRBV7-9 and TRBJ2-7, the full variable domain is DTGVSQNPRHKITKRGQNVTFRCDPISEHNRLYWYRQTLGQGPEFLTYFQNEAQLEKSRLLSDRFSAERPKGSFSTLEIQRTEQGDSAMYLCASSSAGGYLYEQYFGPGTRLTVT.

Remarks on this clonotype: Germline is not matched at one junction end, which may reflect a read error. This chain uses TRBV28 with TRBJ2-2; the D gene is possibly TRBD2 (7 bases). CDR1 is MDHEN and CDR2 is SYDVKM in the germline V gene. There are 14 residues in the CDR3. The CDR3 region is CASTLGGANGELFF. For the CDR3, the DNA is TGTGCCAGCACCCTGGGGGGGGCAAACGGGGAACTGTTTTTT.

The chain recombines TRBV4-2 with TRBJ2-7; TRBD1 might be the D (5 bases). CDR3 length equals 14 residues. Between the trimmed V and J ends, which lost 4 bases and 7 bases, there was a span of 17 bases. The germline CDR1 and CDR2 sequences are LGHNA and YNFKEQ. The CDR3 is CASSPGPWTKEQYF. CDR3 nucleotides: TGTGCCAGCAGCCCTGGTCCCTGGACAAAAGAGCAGTACTTC.

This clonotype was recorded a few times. CDR3 DNA: TGTGCCAGCAGTTTAGCGGGGACGGGGGAGACCCAGTACTTC. This gives the protein CASSLAGTGETQYF. The gene calls are TRBV28 and TRBJ2-5; TRBD2 might be the D (6 bases). This CDR3 is 14 amino acids long. V gave up 2 bases and J gave up 5 bases, with 12 bases separating them. CDR1 is MDHEN, CDR2 SYDVKM, per germline.

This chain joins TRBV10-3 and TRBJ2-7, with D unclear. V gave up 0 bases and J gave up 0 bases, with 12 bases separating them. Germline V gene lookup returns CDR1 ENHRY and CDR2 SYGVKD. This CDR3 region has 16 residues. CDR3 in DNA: TGTGCCATCAGTGAGTCAGCCGGACGATACTCCTACGAGCAGTACTTC. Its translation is CAISESAGRYSYEQYF.

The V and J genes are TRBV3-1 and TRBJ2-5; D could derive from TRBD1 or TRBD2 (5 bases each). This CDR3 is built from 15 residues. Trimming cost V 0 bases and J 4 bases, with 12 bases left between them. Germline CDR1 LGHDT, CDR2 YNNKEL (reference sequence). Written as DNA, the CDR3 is TGTGCCAGCAGCCAAGATGGCGGTGGGACAGAGACCCAGTACTTC. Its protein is CASSQDGGGTETQYF.

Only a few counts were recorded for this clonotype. Here the CDR3 reads CASSVGGSGNQPQHF. CDR3 nucleotides: TGTGCCAGCAGCGTAGGAGGCAGTGGCAATCAGCCCCAGCATTTT. The rearrangement links TRBV9 to TRBJ1-5; no firm D call. V lost 0 bases and J 2 bases, leaving 9 bases between the germline ends. The CDR3 is made up of 15 amino acids. Germline CDR1 is SGDLS and CDR2 is YYNGEE.

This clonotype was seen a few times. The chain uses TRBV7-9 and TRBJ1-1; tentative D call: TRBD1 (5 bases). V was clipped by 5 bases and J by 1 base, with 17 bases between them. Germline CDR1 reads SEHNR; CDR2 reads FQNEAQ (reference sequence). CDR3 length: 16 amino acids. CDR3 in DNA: TGTGCCAGCAGCCCCGGGGGGTTAGGGACGAACACTGAAGCTTTCTTT. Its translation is CASSPGGLGTNTEAFF.

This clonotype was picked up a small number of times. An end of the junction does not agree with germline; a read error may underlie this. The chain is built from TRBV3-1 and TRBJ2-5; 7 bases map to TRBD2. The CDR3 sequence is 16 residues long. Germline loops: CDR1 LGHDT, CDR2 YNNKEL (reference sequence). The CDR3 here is CASSQAGFKTRETQHF. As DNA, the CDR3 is TGTGCCAGCAGCCAAGCGGGATTCAAGACGCGGGAGACCCAGCACTTC.

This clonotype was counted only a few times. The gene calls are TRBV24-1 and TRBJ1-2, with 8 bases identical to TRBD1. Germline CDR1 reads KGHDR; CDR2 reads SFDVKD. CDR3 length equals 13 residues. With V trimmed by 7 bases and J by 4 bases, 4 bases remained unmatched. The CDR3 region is CATSRQGSYGYTF. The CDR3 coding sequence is TGTGCCACCAGCCGACAGGGGAGCTATGGCTACACCTTC.